This entry concerns a single T cell receptor (beta chain). Its matching antigen is unknown. TCR beta cDNA libraries included unique molecular identifiers. TCRdb re-analysed the PCR reads in MiXCR, keeping a single row per CDR3 protein. In the table there are 600,000 to 700,000 distinct CDR3 sequences, 55% to 70% of which are singletons. This record comes from a study of post-analysis software for immune sequencing data. The CDR3 has 12 amino acids. The V gene lost 2 bases and the J gene lost 13 bases, with 9 bases spanning the gap. CDR1 SEHNR and CDR2 FQNEAQ come from the germline V gene (reference sequence). Study-wide findings and caveats: Patients had higher frequencies than controls of roughly five TRBV segments, including TRBV5-6, TRBV5-1 and TRBV20-1.

This receptor was taken from a girl aged 2-9 years with multiple sclerosis. The V and J genes are TRBV7-9 and TRBJ1-6; tentative D call: TRBD1 (5 bases). Specimen: blood. The DNA for the CDR3 is TGTGCCAGCAGCTTACTGTCAGGGCCCCTCCACTTT. As protein: CASSLLSGPLHF. Full variable domain (outside the CDR3, taken from reference TRBV7-9 and TRBJ1-6): DTGVSQNPRHKITKRGQNVTFRCDPISEHNRLYWYRQTLGQGPEFLTYFQNEAQLEKSRLLSDRFSAERPKGSFSTLEIQRTEQGDSAMYLCASSLLSGPLHFGNGTRLTVT.